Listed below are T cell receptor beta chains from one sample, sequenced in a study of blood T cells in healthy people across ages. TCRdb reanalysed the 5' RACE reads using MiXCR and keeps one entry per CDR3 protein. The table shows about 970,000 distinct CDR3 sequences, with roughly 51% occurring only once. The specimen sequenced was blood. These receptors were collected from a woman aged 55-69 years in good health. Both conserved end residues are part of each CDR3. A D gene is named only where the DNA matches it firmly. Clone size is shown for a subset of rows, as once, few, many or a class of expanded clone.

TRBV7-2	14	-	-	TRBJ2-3	TGTGCCAGCAGGGACAGCCGTCGCACAGATACGCAGTATTTT	CASRDSRRTDTQYF
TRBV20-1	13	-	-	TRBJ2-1	TGCAGTGTAGGGGATTGGGAGGACAATGAGCAGTTCTTC	CSVGDWEDNEQFF
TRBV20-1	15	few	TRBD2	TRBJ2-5	TGCAGTGCTGACCGACTAGCGGGAGGGCTGGGGACCCAGTACTTC	CSADRLAGGLGTQYF
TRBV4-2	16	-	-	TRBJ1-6	TGTGCCAGCAGCCCCAAGTACCCTACCGAGAATTCACCCCTCCACTTT	CASSPKYPTENSPLHF
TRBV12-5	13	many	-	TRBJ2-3	TGTGCTAGTGGTCACGGGAAGACAGATACGCAGTATTTT	CASGHGKTDTQYF
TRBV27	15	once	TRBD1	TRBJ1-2	TGTGCCAGCAGTGGGACAGGGAACGGGAACTATGGCTACACCTTC	CASSGTGNGNYGYTF
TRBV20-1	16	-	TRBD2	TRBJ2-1	TGCAGTGCTAGAGGAGGGCTAGCGGGAGGTTACAATGAGCGGTTCTTC	CSARGGLAGGYNERFF
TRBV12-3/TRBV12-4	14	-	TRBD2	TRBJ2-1	TGTGCCAGCACGAGGACTAGCGGGAGAAGTGAGCAGTTCTTC	CASTRTSGRSEQFF
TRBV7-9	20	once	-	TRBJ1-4	TGTGCCAGCAGCTTACCCCGGACGGTGGCAGTCCTAACAACTAATGAAAAACTGTTTTTT	CASSLPRTVAVLTTNEKLFF
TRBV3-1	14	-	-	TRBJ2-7	TGTGCCAGCAGCCAAGCCCTGGGGGTCTACGAGCAGTACTTC	CASSQALGVYEQYF
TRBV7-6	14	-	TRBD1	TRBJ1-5	TGTGCCAGCAGCAGAAGACAGGGTTTTCAGCCCCAGCATTTT	CASSRRQGFQPQHF
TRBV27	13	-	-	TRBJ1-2	TGTGCCAGCAGAGGGTTCGGAGGCTATGGCTACACCTTC	CASRGFGGYGYTF
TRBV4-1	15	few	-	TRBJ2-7	TGCGCCAGCAGCCAAGATGTCCTAGCTGTCTACGAGCAGTACTTC	CASSQDVLAVYEQYF
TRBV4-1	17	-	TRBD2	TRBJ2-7	TGCGCCAGCAGCCAAGTTGTAGCGGGAGTAATCTATTACGAGCAGTACTTC	CASSQVVAGVIYYEQYF
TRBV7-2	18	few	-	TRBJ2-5	TGTGCCAGCAGCTTAGTGGAGTTAGGGGCGGAGGCGGGGGAGACCCAGTACTTC	CASSLVELGAEAGETQYF
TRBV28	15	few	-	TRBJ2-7	TGTGCCAGCAGTTTAATTCGGGCGTACTCCTACGAGCAGTACTTC	CASSLIRAYSYEQYF
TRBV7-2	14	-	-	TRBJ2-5	TGTGCCAGCAGCTTAAGGGTGGGCAGCCAGATCCAGTACTTC	CASSLRVGSQIQYF
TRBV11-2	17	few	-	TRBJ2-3	TGTGCCAGCAGCGGGGATATACTCCCCCGGGGGCGCGATACGCAGTATTTT	CASSGDILPRGRDTQYF
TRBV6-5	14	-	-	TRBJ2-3	TGTGCCAGCAGTTACGGTCAGGCCACAGATACGCGGTATTTT	CASSYGQATDTRYF
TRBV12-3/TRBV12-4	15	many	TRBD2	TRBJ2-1	TGTGCCAGCAGTTTGGTTAGCGGGGGCCACAATGAGCAGTTCTTC	CASSLVSGGHNEQFF
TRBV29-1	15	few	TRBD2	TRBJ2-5	TGCAGCGTTGTTGGGACTAGCTGGTACCAAGAGACCCAGTACTTC	CSVVGTSWYQETQYF
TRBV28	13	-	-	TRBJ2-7	TGTGCCAGCAGGTCTGACACGTTTGGCGAGCAGTACTTC	CASRSDTFGEQYF
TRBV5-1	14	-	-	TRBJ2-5	TGCGCCAGCAGCGTGACACCGAGCGACGGGGCCCAGTACTTC	CASSVTPSDGAQYF
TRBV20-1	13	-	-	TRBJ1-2	TGCAGTGCCACAGCCCGGAGCCTATATGGCTACACCTTC	CSATARSLYGYTF
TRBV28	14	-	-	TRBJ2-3	TGTGCCAGCGGGGTCCAGGGTGGCCCAGATACGCAGTATTTT	CASGVQGGPDTQYF
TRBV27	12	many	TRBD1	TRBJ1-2	TGTGCCAGCAGTTCCCAGGGGGAAGGCTACACCTTC	CASSSQGEGYTF
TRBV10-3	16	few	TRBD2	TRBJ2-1	TGTGCCATCAGTGAGGCCGGGACTAGCGGGAGGATTGAGCAGTTCTTC	CAISEAGTSGRIEQFF
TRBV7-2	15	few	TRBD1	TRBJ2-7	TGTGCCAGCAGCTTAGGGACAGGGAACGTCCTCGAGCAGTACTTC	CASSLGTGNVLEQYF
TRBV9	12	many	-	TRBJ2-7	TGTGCCAGCAGCCCCCGGGGCGGCGAGCAGTACTTC	CASSPRGGEQYF
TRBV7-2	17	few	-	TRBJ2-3	TGTGCCAGCAGCTTAGCTGGAGGGGGGGGTAACACAGATACGCAGTATTTT	CASSLAGGGGNTDTQYF
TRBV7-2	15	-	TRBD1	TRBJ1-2	TGTGCCAGCAGCTTAGCGGGACAGGGGATCTATGGCTACACCTTC	CASSLAGQGIYGYTF
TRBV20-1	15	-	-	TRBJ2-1	TGCAGTGCTAGAGATGGCCTCACGGGCTACAATGAGCAGTTCTTC	CSARDGLTGYNEQFF
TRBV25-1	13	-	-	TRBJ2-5	TGTGCCAGCACCAGAGCGCCCCAAGAGACCCAGTACTTC	CASTRAPQETQYF
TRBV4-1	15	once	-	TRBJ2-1	TGCGCCAGCAGCCAAGGACTGACAGGTCAGAATGAGCAGTTCTTC	CASSQGLTGQNEQFF
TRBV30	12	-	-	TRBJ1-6	TGTGCCTGGAAGGTCAACAATTCACCCCTCCACTTT	CAWKVNNSPLHF
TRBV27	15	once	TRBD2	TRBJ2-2	TGTGCCAGCTCCGGACTAGCGGGTGGGTTAGGGGAGCTGTTTTTT	CASSGLAGGLGELFF
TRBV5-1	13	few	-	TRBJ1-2	TGCGCCAGCAGCAGTCAACAGGGTACGGGCTACACCTTC	CASSSQQGTGYTF
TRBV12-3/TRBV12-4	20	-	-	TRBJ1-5	TGTGCCAGCAGTCTAAACAGCGTTTTGACAATGCAAAATAGCAATCAGCCCCAGCATTTT	CASSLNSVLTMQNSNQPQHF
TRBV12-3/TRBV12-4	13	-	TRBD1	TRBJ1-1	TGTGCCAGCAGTCCATCCGGGACAGGGGGAGCTTTCTTT	CASSPSGTGGAFF
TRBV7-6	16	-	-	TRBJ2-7	TGTGCCAGCAGCTTAGGGTCCGGGAACCAACGCTACGAGCAGTACTTC	CASSLGSGNQRYEQYF
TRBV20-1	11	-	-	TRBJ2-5	TGCAGTGGGGAGGTCCAAGAGACCCAGTACTTC	CSGEVQETQYF
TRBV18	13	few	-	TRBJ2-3	TGTGCCAGCTCACCAAGGATCACAGATACGCAGTATTTT	CASSPRITDTQYF
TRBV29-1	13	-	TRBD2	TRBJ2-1	TGCAGCGTTGTGGGACTAGCGAACAATGAGCAGTTCTTC	CSVVGLANNEQFF
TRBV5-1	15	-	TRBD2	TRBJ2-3	TGCGCCAGCAGCTCGGGGGGACTAGCGGGAGATACGCAGTATTTT	CASSSGGLAGDTQYF
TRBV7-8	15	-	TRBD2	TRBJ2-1	TGTGCCAGCAGCTCAGGACGAGCGGGGTACAATGAGCAGTTCTTC	CASSSGRAGYNEQFF
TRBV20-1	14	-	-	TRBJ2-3	TGCAGTGCTGAACGCAGGGGAGTGGGAGATACGCAGTATTTT	CSAERRGVGDTQYF
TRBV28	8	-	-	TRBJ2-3	TGTGCCAGCGTGACGCAGTATTTT	CASVTQYF
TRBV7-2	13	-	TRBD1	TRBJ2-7	TGTGCCAGCAGCCGGACAGGGACCCACGAGCAGTACTTC	CASSRTGTHEQYF
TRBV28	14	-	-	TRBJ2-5	TGTGCCAGCAGTTCTGAGGTGCGCGAAGAGACCCAGTACTTC	CASSSEVREETQYF